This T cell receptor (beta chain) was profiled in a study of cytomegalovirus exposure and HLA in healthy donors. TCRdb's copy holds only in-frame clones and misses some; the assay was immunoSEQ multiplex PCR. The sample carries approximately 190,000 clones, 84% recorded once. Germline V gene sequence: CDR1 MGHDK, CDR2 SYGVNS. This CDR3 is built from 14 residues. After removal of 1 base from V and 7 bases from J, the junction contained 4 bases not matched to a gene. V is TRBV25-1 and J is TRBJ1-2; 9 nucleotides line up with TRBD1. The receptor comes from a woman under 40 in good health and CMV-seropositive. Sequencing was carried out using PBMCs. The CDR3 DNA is TGTGCCAGCAGTGAATCGGGGACAGGGACTGGCTACACCTTC. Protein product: CASSESGTGTGYTF.